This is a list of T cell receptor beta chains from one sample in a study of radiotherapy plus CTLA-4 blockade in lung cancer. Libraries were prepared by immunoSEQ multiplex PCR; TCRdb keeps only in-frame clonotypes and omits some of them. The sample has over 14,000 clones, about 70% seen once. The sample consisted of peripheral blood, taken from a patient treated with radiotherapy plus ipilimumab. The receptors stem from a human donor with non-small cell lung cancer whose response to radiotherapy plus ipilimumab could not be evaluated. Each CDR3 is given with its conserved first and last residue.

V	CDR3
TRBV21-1	CASSKSWTGSGNTIYF
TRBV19	CASIQGGNEKLFF
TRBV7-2	CASSLTRDTDTQYF
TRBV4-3	CASSQERTVRAEQFF
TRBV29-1	CSVSGGAGNQPQHF
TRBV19	CASSRQESAGELFF
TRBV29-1	CSVLTGGYGYTF
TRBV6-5	CASRVRGNQPQHF
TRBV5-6	CASSYRGLDTGELFF
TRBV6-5	CASSGDMDEKLFF
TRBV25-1	CASRAGGEQFF
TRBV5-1	CASSQTYRLAGEENIQYF
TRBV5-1	CASSPNEGAEKLFF